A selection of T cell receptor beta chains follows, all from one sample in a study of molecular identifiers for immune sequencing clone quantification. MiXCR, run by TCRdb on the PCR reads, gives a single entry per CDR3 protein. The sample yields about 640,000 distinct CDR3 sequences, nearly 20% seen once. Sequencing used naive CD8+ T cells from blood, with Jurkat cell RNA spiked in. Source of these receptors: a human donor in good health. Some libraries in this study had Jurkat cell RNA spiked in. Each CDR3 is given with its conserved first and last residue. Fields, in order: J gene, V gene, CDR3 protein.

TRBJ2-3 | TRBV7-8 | CASSSKFTDTQYF
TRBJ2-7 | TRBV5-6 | CASSLGSGEQYF
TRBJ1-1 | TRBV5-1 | CASSLIGGAVDTEAFF
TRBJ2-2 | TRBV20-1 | CSASRQSTGELFF
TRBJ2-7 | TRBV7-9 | CASSHPRDRGRNEQYF
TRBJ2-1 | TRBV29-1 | CSVRGTDSYNEQFF
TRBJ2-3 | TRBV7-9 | CASSLVWQMGTDTQYF
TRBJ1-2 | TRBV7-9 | CASSSLDENGYTF
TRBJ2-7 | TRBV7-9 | CAGSSTSEQYF
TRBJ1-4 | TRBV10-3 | CAISETGTPDEEKLFF
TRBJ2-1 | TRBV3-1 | CASSAPVGQGWNEQFF
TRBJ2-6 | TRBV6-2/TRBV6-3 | CASRISGDSGANVLTF
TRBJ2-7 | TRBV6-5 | CASQAGTSGSNEQYF
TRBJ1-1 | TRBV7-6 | CASSLGEPGALNTEAFF
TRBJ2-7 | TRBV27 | CASSPLTVLAGLYEQYF
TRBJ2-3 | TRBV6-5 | CASSYSPGRDTQYF
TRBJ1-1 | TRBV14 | CASSSVRSAEAFF
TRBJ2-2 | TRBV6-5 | CASSYSGPNTGELFF
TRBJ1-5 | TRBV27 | CASSFAGWAQPQHF
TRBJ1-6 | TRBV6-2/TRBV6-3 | CASRDGEGAYNSPLHF
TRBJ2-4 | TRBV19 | CASALDREKDIQYF
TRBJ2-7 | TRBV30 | CAWSVGLVSYEQYF
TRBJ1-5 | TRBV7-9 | CASSLGNDRTAQTNQPQHF
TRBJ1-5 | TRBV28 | CASSYGASSNQPQHF
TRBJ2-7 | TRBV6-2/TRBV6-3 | CASSSLGEGGTYEQYF
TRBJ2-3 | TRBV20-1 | CSASRLDGSTDTQYF
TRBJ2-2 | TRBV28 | CASSSLYGGELFF
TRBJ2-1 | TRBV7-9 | CASSPTPAGAYNEQFF
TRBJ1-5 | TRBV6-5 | CASSFTSPLDSNQPQHF
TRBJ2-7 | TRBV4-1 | CASSQDGAGGLYEQYF
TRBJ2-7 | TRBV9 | CASSKRDGPYEQYF
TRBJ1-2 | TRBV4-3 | CASSQAQQQNNYGYTF
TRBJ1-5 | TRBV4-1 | CASSQEGGNQPQHF
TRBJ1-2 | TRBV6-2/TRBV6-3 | CASSYGTVNYGYTF
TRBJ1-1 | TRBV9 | CASSVGGGLTEAFF
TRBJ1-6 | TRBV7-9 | CASNPDGQGYSPLHF
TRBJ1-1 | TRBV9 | CASSQIKQGEYTEAFF
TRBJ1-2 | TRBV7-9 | CAGSLAPLFDSYGYTF
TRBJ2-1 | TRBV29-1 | CSVEEGLARNEQFF
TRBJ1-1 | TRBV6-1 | CASSEVAFRGTEAFF
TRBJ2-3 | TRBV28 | CASSFRMRRSSTDTQYF
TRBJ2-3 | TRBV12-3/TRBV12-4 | CASSLTSGSEDTQYF
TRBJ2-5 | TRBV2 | CASSGPEGSYWETQYF
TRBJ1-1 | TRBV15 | CATSRPALDRGQRNTEAFF
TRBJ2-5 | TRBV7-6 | CASSPVGQGGETQYF
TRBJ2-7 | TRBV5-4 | CASSPGVAGGSEEYF
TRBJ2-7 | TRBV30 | CAWSTTLGAEQYF
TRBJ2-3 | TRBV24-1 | CATSEPDPADTQYF
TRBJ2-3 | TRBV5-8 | CASSLRTGPADTQYF
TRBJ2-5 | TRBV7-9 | CASSYVLQETQYF
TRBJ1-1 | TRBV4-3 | CASSPTPVPGPENTEAFF
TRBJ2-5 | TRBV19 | CASSRSPNGAQYF
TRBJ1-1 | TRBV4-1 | CASSQGPGATEAFF